The clone carrying this T cell receptor beta chain was seen a few times. A J-beta primer mix and a sample-barcoded 5' primer were used in a second PCR of roughly 6 to 11 cycles. The authors tagged each cDNA molecule using a template-switch adaptor with 12 random nucleotides. TCRdb independently ran MiXCR on the 5' RACE reads; one entry per CDR3 protein. The sample includes 540,000 or so distinct CDR3 sequences, about 25% seen only once; the top ten take around 10%. This sample was included in a study of blood T cells in healthy people across ages. V lost 4 bases to trimming and J lost 9 bases, with 13 bases between them. The CDR3 has 12 amino acids. Germline values: CDR1 DFQATT, CDR2 SNEGSKA (reference sequence). These data also formed part of another study, on T cells of mothers and their children. That source adds: Slightly, though not significantly, more overlap was seen in related than in unrelated mother-child pairs.

The specimen was blood. The rearrangement links TRBV20-1 to TRBJ2-4; no clear D gene. This sequence was found in a boy aged 5-17 years in good health. CDR3 DNA sequence: TGCAGTGCTATACCGGACGGTGGCATTCAGTACTTC. Protein: CSAIPDGGIQYF.